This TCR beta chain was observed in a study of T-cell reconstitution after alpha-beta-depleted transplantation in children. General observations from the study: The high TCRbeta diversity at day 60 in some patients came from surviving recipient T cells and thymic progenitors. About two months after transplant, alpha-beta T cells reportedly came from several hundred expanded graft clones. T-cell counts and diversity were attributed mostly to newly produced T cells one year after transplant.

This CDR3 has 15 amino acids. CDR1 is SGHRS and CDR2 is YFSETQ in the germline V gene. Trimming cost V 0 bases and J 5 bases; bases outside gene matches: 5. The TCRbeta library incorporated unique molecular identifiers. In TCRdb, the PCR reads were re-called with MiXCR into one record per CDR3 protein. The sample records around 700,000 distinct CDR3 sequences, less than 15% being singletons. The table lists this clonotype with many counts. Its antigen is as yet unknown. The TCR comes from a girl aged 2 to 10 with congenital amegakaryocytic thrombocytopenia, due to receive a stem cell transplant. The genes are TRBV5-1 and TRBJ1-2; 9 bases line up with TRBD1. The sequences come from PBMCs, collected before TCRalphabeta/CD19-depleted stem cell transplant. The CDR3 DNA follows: TGCGCCAGCAGCTTGGAGGGACAGGGATTATATGGCTACACCTTC. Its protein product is CASSLEGQGLYGYTF.